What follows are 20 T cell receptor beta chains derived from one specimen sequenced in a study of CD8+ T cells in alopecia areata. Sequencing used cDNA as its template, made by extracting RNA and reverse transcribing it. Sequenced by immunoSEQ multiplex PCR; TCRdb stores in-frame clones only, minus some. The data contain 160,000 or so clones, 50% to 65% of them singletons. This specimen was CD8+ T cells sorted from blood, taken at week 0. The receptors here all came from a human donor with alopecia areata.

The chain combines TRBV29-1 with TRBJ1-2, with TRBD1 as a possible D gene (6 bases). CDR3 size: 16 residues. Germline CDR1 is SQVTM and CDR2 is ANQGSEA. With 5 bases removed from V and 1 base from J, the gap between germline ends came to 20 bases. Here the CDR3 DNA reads TGCAGCGTTTTGAACCCTGGGCAGGGGTTTAACTATGGCTACACCTTC. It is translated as CSVLNPGQGFNYGYTF.

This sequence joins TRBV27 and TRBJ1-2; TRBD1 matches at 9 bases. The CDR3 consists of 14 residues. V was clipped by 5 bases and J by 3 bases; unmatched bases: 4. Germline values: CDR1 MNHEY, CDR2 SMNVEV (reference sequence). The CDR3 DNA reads TGTGCCAGCAGTGCGGGACAGGGCTACTATGGCTACACCTTC. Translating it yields CASSAGQGYYGYTF.

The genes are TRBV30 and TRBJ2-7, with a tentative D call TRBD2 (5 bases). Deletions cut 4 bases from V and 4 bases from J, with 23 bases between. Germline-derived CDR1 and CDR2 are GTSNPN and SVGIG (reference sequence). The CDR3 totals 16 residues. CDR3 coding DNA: TGTGCCTGGACTAGCTTCGGGGATACCGAGACTTACGAGCAGTACTTC. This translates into CAWTSFGDTETYEQYF.

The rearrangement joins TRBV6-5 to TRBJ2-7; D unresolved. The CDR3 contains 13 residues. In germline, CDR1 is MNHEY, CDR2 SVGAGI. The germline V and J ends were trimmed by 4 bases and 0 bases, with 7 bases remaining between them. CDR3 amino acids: CASSSLSSYEQYF. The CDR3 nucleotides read TGTGCCAGCAGTTCCCTAAGCTCCTACGAGCAGTACTTC.

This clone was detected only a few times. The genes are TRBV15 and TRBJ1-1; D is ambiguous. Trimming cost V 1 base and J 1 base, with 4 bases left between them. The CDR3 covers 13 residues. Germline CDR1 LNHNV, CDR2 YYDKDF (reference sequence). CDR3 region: CATSRGRNTEAFF. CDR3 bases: TGTGCCACCAGCAGAGGCAGGAACACTGAAGCTTTCTTT. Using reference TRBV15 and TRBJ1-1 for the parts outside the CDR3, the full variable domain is DAMVIQNPRYQVTQFGKPVTLSCSQTLNHNVMYWYQQKSSQAPKLLFHYYDKDFNNEADTPDNFQSRRPNTSFCFLDIRSPGLGDTAMYLCATSRGRNTEAFFGQGTRLTVV.

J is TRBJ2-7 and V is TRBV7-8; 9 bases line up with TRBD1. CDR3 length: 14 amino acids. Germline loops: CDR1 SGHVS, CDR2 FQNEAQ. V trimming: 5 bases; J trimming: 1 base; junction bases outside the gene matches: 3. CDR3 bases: TGTGCCAGCAGCGTCGGGACAGGGTCCTACGAGCAGTACTTC. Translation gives CASSVGTGSYEQYF.

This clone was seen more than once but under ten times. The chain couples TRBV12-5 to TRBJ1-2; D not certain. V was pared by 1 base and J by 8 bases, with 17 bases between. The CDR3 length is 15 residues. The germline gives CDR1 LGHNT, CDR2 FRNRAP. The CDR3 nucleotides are TGTGCTAGTGGTTTGGACAATCGTCCGGGTAGGGGCTACACCTTC. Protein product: CASGLDNRPGRGYTF.

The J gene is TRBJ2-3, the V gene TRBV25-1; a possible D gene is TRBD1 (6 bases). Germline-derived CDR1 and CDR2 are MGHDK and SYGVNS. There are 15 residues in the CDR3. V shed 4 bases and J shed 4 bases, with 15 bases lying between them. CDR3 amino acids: CASSAYRVSSDTQYF. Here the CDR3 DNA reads TGTGCCAGCAGTGCCTACAGGGTTTCATCAGATACGCAGTATTTT.

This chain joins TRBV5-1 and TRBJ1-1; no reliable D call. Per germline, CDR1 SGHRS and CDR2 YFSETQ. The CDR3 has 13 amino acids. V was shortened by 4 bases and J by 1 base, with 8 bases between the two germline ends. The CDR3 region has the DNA TGCGCCAGCAGCCCGGCGGCGAACACTGAAGCTTTCTTT. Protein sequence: CASSPAANTEAFF.

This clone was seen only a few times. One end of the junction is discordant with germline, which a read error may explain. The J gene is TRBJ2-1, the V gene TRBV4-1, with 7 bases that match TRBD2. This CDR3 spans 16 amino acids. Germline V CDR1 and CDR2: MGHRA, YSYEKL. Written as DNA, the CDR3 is TGTGCCAGCAGCCAAGTGGACGTGAGCGGGAACAATGAGCAGTTCTTC. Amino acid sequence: CASSQVDVSGNNEQFF.

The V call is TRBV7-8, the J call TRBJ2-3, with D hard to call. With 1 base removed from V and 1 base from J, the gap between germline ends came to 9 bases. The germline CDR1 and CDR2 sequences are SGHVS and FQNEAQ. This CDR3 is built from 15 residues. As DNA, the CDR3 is TGTGCCAGCAGCTTAGGTGGTTTTGGCACAGATACGCAGTATTTT. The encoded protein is CASSLGGFGTDTQYF.

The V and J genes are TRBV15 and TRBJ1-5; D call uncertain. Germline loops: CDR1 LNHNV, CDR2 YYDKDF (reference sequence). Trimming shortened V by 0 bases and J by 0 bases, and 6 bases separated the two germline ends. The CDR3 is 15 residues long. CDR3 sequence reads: CATSREDLSNQPQHF. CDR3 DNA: TGTGCCACCAGCAGAGAGGACCTTAGCAATCAGCCCCAGCATTTT.

The CDR3: CASSAPLEQFF. CDR3 in DNA: TGTGCCAGCAGCGCCCCCCTTGAGCAGTTCTTC. The chain recombines TRBV6-1 with TRBJ2-1; D gene ambiguous. Per the germline V gene, CDR1 is MNHNS and CDR2 is SASEGT. V was cut by 6 bases and J by 9 bases, with 9 bases left in between. This CDR3 region has 11 residues.

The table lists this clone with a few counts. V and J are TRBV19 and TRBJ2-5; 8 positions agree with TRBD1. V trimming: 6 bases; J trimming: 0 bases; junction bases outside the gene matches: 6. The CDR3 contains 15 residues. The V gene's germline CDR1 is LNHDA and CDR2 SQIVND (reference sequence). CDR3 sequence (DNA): TGTGCCAGTAGCCCGGGACAGGACTACCAAGAGACCCAGTACTTC. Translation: CASSPGQDYQETQYF.

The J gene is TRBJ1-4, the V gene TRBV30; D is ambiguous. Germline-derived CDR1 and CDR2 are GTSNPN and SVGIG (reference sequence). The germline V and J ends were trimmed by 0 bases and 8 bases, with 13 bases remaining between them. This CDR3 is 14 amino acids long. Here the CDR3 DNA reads TGTGCCTGGAGTGTCGGGAGTTTGCGGGAAAAACTGTTTTTT. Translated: CAWSVGSLREKLFF.

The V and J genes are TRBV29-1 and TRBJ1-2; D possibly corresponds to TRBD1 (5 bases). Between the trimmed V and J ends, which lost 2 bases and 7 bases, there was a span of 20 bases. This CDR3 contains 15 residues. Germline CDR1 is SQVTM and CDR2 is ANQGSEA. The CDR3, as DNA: TGCAGCGTTGAATTTAGGCAGGGTACTTATGGTGGCTACACCTTC. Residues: CSVEFRQGTYGGYTF. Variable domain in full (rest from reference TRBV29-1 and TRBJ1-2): SAVISQKPSRDICQRGTSLTIQCQVDSQVTMMFWYRQQPGQSLTLIATANQGSEATYESGFVIDKFPISRPNLTFSTLTVSNMSPEDSSIYLCSVEFRQGTYGGYTFGSGTRLTVV.

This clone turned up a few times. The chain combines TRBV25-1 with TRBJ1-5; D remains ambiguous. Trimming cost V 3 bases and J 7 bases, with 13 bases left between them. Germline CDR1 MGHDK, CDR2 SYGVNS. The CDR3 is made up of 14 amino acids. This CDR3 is CASSDVGEGQPQHF. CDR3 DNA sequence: TGTGCCAGCAGTGATGTGGGTGAGGGACAGCCCCAGCATTTT. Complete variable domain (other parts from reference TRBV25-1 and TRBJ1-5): EADIYQTPRYLVIGTGKKITLECSQTMGHDKMYWYQQDPGMELHLIHYSYGVNSTEKGDLSSESTVSRIRTEHFPLTLESARPSHTSQYLCASSDVGEGQPQHFGDGTRLSIL.

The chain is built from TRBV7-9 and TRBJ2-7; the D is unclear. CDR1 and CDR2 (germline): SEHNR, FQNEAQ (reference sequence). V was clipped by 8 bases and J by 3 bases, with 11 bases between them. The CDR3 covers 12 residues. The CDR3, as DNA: TGTGCCAGCTCAGGCGGTCTCTACGAGCAGTACTTC. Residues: CASSGGLYEQYF.

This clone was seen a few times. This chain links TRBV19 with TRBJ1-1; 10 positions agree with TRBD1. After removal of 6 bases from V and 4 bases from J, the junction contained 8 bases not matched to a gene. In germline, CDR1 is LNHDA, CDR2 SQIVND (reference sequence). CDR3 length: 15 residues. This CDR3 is CASREYGDRGTEAFF. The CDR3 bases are TGTGCCAGTAGGGAATACGGGGACAGGGGCACTGAAGCTTTCTTT.

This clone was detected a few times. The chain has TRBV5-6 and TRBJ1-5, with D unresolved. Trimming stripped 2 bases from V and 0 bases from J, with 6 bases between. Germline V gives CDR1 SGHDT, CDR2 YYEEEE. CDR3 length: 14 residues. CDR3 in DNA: TGTGCCAGCAGCTTCAGCGATAGCAATCAGCCCCAGCATTTT. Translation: CASSFSDSNQPQHF.